A single sample is the source of the 17 T cell receptor beta chains below, sequenced in a study of monozygotic twins with inflammatory bowel disease. From the 5' RACE reads, TCRdb lists one entry per CDR3 protein and no DNA. Here the sample table reports about 150,000 distinct CDR3 sequences. Sequencing was carried out using blood. The source is a human donor with ulcerative colitis or Crohn's disease, or a healthy co-twin of an affected twin (not recorded which).

The chain has TRBV7-9 and TRBJ1-1; lacking DNA, the TRBD1 call made by TCRdb goes unchecked. Germline loops: CDR1 SEHNR, CDR2 FQNEAQ (reference sequence). CDR3 size: 15 residues. The CDR3 loop reads CASGPQGGRNTEAFF.

The chain joins TRBV29-1 to TRBJ2-7; there is no DNA to check the TCRdb D call of TRBD1. Germline assignment: CDR1 SQVTM and CDR2 ANQGSEA. The CDR3 totals 12 residues. CDR3 sequence reads: CSVIRQSYEQYF.

This rearrangement joins TRBV5-1 to TRBJ2-3. Looked up from germline, CDR1 is SGHRS and CDR2 is YFSETQ. This CDR3 comprises 12 residues. The CDR3 protein is CASSRSQDTQYF.

The chain couples TRBV5-1 to TRBJ1-4; the TCRdb call, TRBD1, lacks DNA for checking. The CDR3 is 16 residues long. Germline lookup yields CDR1 SGHRS and CDR2 YFSETQ. This CDR3 is CASSLVGIGMAEKLFF.

The chain carries TRBV7-2 and TRBJ2-5; TCRdb gives TRBD1 as the D gene, but with no DNA this cannot be confirmed. The germline gives CDR1 SGHTA, CDR2 FQGNSA. This CDR3 contains 16 residues. This CDR3 reads CASSRRDGGRRETQYF.

V and J are TRBV19 and TRBJ2-7; TCRdb names TRBD2, which stays unverified in the absence of DNA. The CDR3 has 14 residues. CDR1 is LNHDA, CDR2 SQIVND, per germline (reference sequence). The chain's CDR3 is CASSPPGITYEQYF.

The chain joins TRBV20-1 to TRBJ2-3; TCRdb's D call of TRBD2 is untestable without DNA. The CDR3 has 17 amino acids. The V gene's germline CDR1 is DFQATT and CDR2 SNEGSKA (reference sequence). This CDR3 reads CSARGAGLAGVTDTQYF.

The chain employs TRBV6-5 and TRBJ1-3. Germline V gene sequence: CDR1 MNHEY, CDR2 SVGAGI. The CDR3 is 15 residues long. This chain's CDR3 is CASSYEPGEGNTIYF.

The chain joins TRBV2 to TRBJ1-5; TCRdb gives TRBD1 as the D gene, but with no DNA this cannot be confirmed. This CDR3 region has 14 residues. Germline V gene data show CDR1 as SNHLY and CDR2 as FYNNEI. CDR3 residues: CASSVTGGRQPQHF.

The chain couples TRBV29-1 to TRBJ2-7; TCRdb's D gene call, TRBD1, goes unchecked for lack of DNA. CDR1 SQVTM and CDR2 ANQGSEA come from the germline V gene. This CDR3 is built from 14 residues. CDR3 in amino acids: CSVSTGTGIYEQYF.

The chain is built from TRBV3-1 and TRBJ2-7. The CDR3 totals 14 residues. Germline-derived CDR1 and CDR2 are LGHDT and YNNKEL (reference sequence). The chain's CDR3 is CASSPGTVLFEQYF.

The gene calls are TRBV7-9 and TRBJ2-7; TCRdb's assignment of TRBD1 cannot be checked, as there is no DNA. This CDR3 has 14 residues. In germline, CDR1 is SEHNR, CDR2 FQNEAQ (reference sequence). CDR3 sequence reads: CASSLAGGDYEQYF.

V and J are TRBV28 and TRBJ2-3. The CDR3 length is 14 residues. The V gene's germline CDR1 is MDHEN and CDR2 SYDVKM. CDR3 loop: CASSLSWGTDTQYF.

This chain connects TRBV7-2 to TRBJ2-7; checking the TCRdb D call of TRBD2 is not possible without DNA. The CDR3 runs 14 residues. Germline V lookup: CDR1 SGHTA, CDR2 FQGNSA. The CDR3 loop is CASSLISGSGEQYF. The variable domain in full, completed from reference TRBV7-2 and TRBJ2-7, reads GAGVSQSPSNKVTEKGKDVELRCDPISGHTALYWYRQSLGQGLEFLIYFQGNSAPDKSGLPSDRFSAERTGGSVSTLTIQRTQQEDSAVYLCASSLISGSGEQYFGPGTRLTVT.

J is TRBJ2-5 and V is TRBV5-5. The CDR3 is 13 residues long. Per the germline V gene, CDR1 is SGHKS and CDR2 is YYEKEE (reference sequence). The CDR3: CASSLVAQETQYF. The full variable domain, completed using reference TRBV5-5 and TRBJ2-5, is DAGVTQSPTHLIKTRGQQVTLRCSPISGHKSVSWYQQVLGQGPQFIFQYYEKEERGRGNFPDRFSARQFPNYSSELNVNALLLGDSALYLCASSLVAQETQYFGPGTRLLVL.

The chain recombines TRBV11-2 with TRBJ2-7; with no DNA, the TCRdb D assignment of TRBD2 cannot be verified. From germline, CDR1 is SGHAT and CDR2 FQNNGV. The CDR3 sequence is 15 residues long. CDR3 amino acids: CASSLVDGEAYEQYF.

The chain combines TRBV27 with TRBJ2-7; there is no DNA to check the TCRdb D call of TRBD1. The CDR3 has 15 amino acids. The germline gives CDR1 MNHEY, CDR2 SMNVEV (reference sequence). CDR3 sequence: CASSFPGTGTYEQYF.